The 25 T cell receptor beta chains below all came from one sample that was sequenced in a study of patients and donors after allogeneic stem cell transplantation. Each CDR3 protein is one row after TCRdb ran MiXCR on the RT-PCR reads. The sample holds 920,000 or so distinct CDR3 sequences, about a sixth seen once. Specimen: blood, either unsorted or a sorted T cell fraction (not recorded which). The receptors originated from a human donor who was either an allogeneic HSCT recipient or a stem cell or donor lymphocyte infusion donor (not recorded which). It is not recorded whose cells these are; they may come from a transplant donor.

The gene calls are TRBV10-3 and TRBJ1-1; 8 nucleotides agree with TRBD1. Unmatched junction bases numbered 6, after V lost 4 bases and J lost 5 bases. The length of the CDR3 is 14 residues. The germline V gene has CDR1 ENHRY and CDR2 SYGVKD. The DNA of the CDR3 is TGTGCCATCAGTGGAAACAGGGGGAATACTGAAGCTTTCTTT. Amino acid sequence: CAISGNRGNTEAFF.

This clonotype was seen more than once but under ten times. V usage is TRBV11-1 and J usage is TRBJ2-4; 15 nucleotides match TRBD2. V lost 4 bases, J lost 2 bases, and 9 bases stayed unmatched. Germline V CDR1 and CDR2: SGHAT, FQDESV (reference sequence). CDR3 size: 19 residues. CDR3 protein: CASSSRTSGRDRSKNIQYF. DNA of the CDR3: TGTGCCAGCAGCTCCAGGACTAGCGGGAGGGATAGGTCCAAAAACATTCAGTACTTC.

The chain combines TRBV5-1 with TRBJ2-2, with 9 bases fitting TRBD2. The CDR3 loop spans 17 amino acids. Per the germline V gene, CDR1 is SGHRS and CDR2 is YFSETQ. V shed 5 bases and J 1 base; nucleotides not matched to a gene: 9. The CDR3 DNA follows: TGCGCCAGCAGGTTCTTAGCGGGAGAAGGGAACACCGGGGAGCTGTTTTTT. Encoded protein: CASRFLAGEGNTGELFF.

This clonotype was seen a handful of times. The chain carries TRBV5-1 and TRBJ1-1; maybe TRBD1 (6 bases). V shed 1 base and J shed 6 bases, with 16 bases lying between them. Germline lookup yields CDR1 SGHRS and CDR2 YFSETQ. The CDR3 covers 15 residues. Written as DNA, the CDR3 is TGCGCCAGCAGCTTGACCCCACAGGGTGACCCTGAAGCTTTCTTT. The encoded protein is CASSLTPQGDPEAFF.

This clonotype was counted at least ten times. The rearrangement uses TRBV5-6 and TRBJ2-1; D uncertain. This CDR3 is 15 amino acids long. The V and J ends lost 0 bases and 8 bases respectively, with 15 bases between them. Germline V gene sequence: CDR1 SGHDT, CDR2 YYEEEE. Here the CDR3 reads CASSLAITGRYEQFF. DNA for the CDR3: TGTGCCAGCAGCTTGGCAATAACCGGACGATATGAGCAGTTCTTC.

The J gene is TRBJ2-5, the V gene TRBV2, with TRBD2 matching over 9 bases. Germline-derived CDR1 and CDR2 are SNHLY and FYNNEI. The trim removed 0 bases at V and 8 bases at J, leaving 4 bases unmatched. CDR3 length: 14 amino acids. The CDR3, as DNA: TGTGCCAGCAGTGAAGCGCTAGCGGGACTTACCCAGTACTTC. Encoded protein: CASSEALAGLTQYF. The variable domain in full, with the rest retrieved from reference TRBV2 and TRBJ2-5, is EPEVTQTPSHQVTQMGQEVILRCVPISNHLYFYWYRQILGQKVEFLVSFYNNEISEKSEIFDDQFSVERPDGSNFTLKIRSTKLEDSAMYFCASSEALAGLTQYFGPGTRLLVL.

The rearrangement links TRBV20-1 to TRBJ2-4; D possibly uses TRBD1 or TRBD2 (5 bases each). This CDR3 is 14 amino acids long. V lost 4 bases and J 2 bases, leaving 12 bases between the germline ends. Germline V gene sequence: CDR1 DFQATT, CDR2 SNEGSKA (reference sequence). The CDR3 DNA reads TGCAGTGCTAACGTAGGGACGTCCAAAAACATTCAGTACTTC. Translation gives CSANVGTSKNIQYF.

The V call is TRBV12-3 or TRBV12-4, the J call TRBJ2-1, with 10 positions matching TRBD2. The CDR3 length is 14 residues. V lost 6 bases and J lost 6; bases outside the gene matches: 5. CDR3 residues: CASRGAGGPNEQFF. The CDR3 region has the DNA TGTGCCAGCAGGGGAGCGGGGGGGCCCAATGAGCAGTTCTTC.

This clonotype was detected a few times. The rearrangement links TRBV19 to TRBJ2-1; 10 bases align to TRBD2. With V trimmed by 4 bases and J by 8 bases, 2 bases remained unmatched. Per the germline V gene, CDR1 is LNHDA and CDR2 is SQIVND (reference sequence). This CDR3 comprises 13 residues. The CDR3 coding sequence is TGTGCCAGTAGTACTGGGACTAGCGATGAGCAGTTCTTC. As protein: CASSTGTSDEQFF.

This clonotype was seen only a few times. This sequence joins TRBV20-1 and TRBJ2-4; 7 nucleotides agree with TRBD2. Germline-derived CDR1 and CDR2 are DFQATT and SNEGSKA (reference sequence). V shed 0 bases, J shed 0 bases, and the junction held 8 bases outside the gene matches. This CDR3 has 17 residues. This CDR3 reads CSARDSRDYPAKNIQYF. The CDR3 coding sequence is TGCAGTGCTAGAGATAGCCGGGACTATCCAGCCAAAAACATTCAGTACTTC.

This rearrangement joins TRBV15 to TRBJ1-2; D is ambiguous. The germline CDR1 and CDR2 sequences are LNHNV and YYDKDF (reference sequence). V shed 1 base and J shed 4 bases, with 13 bases lying between them. The CDR3 runs to 15 residues. The CDR3 nucleotides read TGTGCCACCAGCAGAGTAGGAAAATTCCTCTATGGCTACACCTTC. Protein: CATSRVGKFLYGYTF. The entire variable domain, with the rest obtained from reference TRBV15 and TRBJ1-2, is as follows: DAMVIQNPRYQVTQFGKPVTLSCSQTLNHNVMYWYQQKSSQAPKLLFHYYDKDFNNEADTPDNFQSRRPNTSFCFLDIRSPGLGDTAMYLCATSRVGKFLYGYTFGSGTRLTVV.

The chain uses TRBV29-1 and TRBJ1-1; TRBD1 aligns across 7 bases. V lost 4 bases and J lost 7; bases outside the gene matches: 6. The germline gives CDR1 SQVTM, CDR2 ANQGSEA. The CDR3 has 12 residues. In DNA form, the CDR3 reads TGCAGCGTTGTGGCAGGGGGGTTTGAAGCTTTCTTT. It yields the protein CSVVAGGFEAFF.

The chain combines TRBV3-1 with TRBJ2-2; D is ambiguous. V lost 1 base and J 1 base, leaving 7 bases between the germline ends. CDR1 is LGHDT and CDR2 is YNNKEL in the germline V gene (reference sequence). This CDR3 contains 15 residues. The CDR3 spells CASSQARGNTGELFF. CDR3 DNA: TGTGCCAGCAGCCAAGCACGTGGGAACACCGGGGAGCTGTTTTTT. Supplemented by reference TRBV3-1 and TRBJ2-2, the full variable domain reads DTAVSQTPKYLVTQMGNDKSIKCEQNLGHDTMYWYKQDSKKFLKIMFSYNNKELIINETVPNRFSPKSPDKAHLNLHINSLELGDSAVYFCASSQARGNTGELFFGEGSRLTVL.

This clonotype was counted ten times or more. The chain recombines TRBV12-3 or TRBV12-4 with TRBJ1-5, with 9 bases fitting TRBD1. The CDR3 consists of 15 residues. V trimming: 6 bases; J trimming: 0 bases; junction bases outside the gene matches: 3. In DNA, the CDR3 is TGTGCCAGCAGGGGACAGGGTTATAGCAATCAGCCCCAGCATTTT. This sequence encodes CASRGQGYSNQPQHF.

Only a few counts were recorded for this clonotype. This chain links TRBV5-5 with TRBJ1-5; possible D gene TRBD1, 5 bases. Looked up from germline, CDR1 is SGHKS and CDR2 is YYEKEE (reference sequence). Trimming cost V 0 bases and J 6 bases, with 10 bases left between them. The CDR3 consists of 14 residues. The CDR3 loop reads CASSLGQPAQPQHF. For the CDR3, the DNA is TGTGCCAGCAGCTTGGGACAGCCGGCTCAGCCCCAGCATTTT.

This clonotype came up a few times. The V call is TRBV29-1, the J call TRBJ2-7, with TRBD1 matching 7 bases. V shed 6 bases, J shed 4 bases, and the junction held 6 bases outside the gene matches. Germline V gene data show CDR1 as SQVTM and CDR2 as ANQGSEA. There are 12 residues in the CDR3. The CDR3 is CSVSTGPYEQYF. CDR3 in DNA: TGCAGCGTGTCGACAGGGCCTTACGAGCAGTACTTC.

This clonotype was detected only a few times. This chain connects TRBV7-9 to TRBJ1-6; 11 bases are a match to TRBD1. The J segment lost 7 bases and the V segment lost 6 bases, leaving 8 bases of the junction unmatched. From germline, CDR1 is SEHNR and CDR2 FQNEAQ (reference sequence). The CDR3 extends over 16 amino acids. The CDR3 sequence: CASSDSDRGQNSPLHF. The CDR3 bases are TGTGCCAGCAGTGACTCGGACAGGGGGCAGAATTCACCCCTCCACTTT.

The V gene is TRBV29-1, the J gene TRBJ2-3, with TRBD2 as a possible D gene (5 bases). Deletions cut 0 bases from V and 4 bases from J, with 11 bases between. Germline V gene lookup returns CDR1 SQVTM and CDR2 ANQGSEA. CDR3 length equals 14 residues. The CDR3 nucleotides are TGCAGCGTTGAAGATGGAGGCGGCGCAGATACGCAGTATTTT. This encodes CSVEDGGGADTQYF.

The chain links TRBV6-1 to TRBJ2-4; no firm D call. Trimming removed 6 bases at V and 0 bases at J, with 6 bases between. This CDR3 has 13 residues. Germline V CDR1 and CDR2: MNHNS, SASEGT. The CDR3 DNA sequence: TGTGCCAGCAGAAAGGTAGCCAAAAACATTCAGTACTTC. Protein product: CASRKVAKNIQYF.

The V and J genes are TRBV5-6 and TRBJ2-2; the D is unclear. Germline V CDR1 and CDR2: SGHDT, YYEEEE. The CDR3 has 14 amino acids. V lost 0 bases to trimming and J lost 4 bases, with 7 bases between them. CDR3 sequence reads: CASSLVPSTGELFF. CDR3 nucleotides: TGTGCCAGCAGCTTGGTGCCGTCCACCGGGGAGCTGTTTTTT.

This clonotype was seen a handful of times. The gene calls are TRBV5-1 and TRBJ1-2; D might be TRBD1 (6 bases). From germline, CDR1 is SGHRS and CDR2 YFSETQ. V gave up 3 bases and J gave up 4 bases, with 19 bases separating them. This CDR3 contains 16 residues. CDR3 sequence reads: CASSWTDGGGIYGYTF. The CDR3 nucleotides read TGCGCCAGCAGCTGGACAGACGGCGGGGGCATCTATGGCTACACCTTC.

This rearrangement joins TRBV20-1 to TRBJ2-4, with TRBD2 matching over 11 bases. This CDR3 has 15 amino acids. Germline-derived CDR1 and CDR2 are DFQATT and SNEGSKA (reference sequence). V lost 3 bases and J lost 6; bases outside the gene matches: 7. The DNA for the CDR3 is TGCAGTGCTAGCGTGGTAGGACTAGCGGGAAACATTCAGTACTTC. Translation gives CSASVVGLAGNIQYF.

This clonotype was seen only a few times. This rearrangement joins TRBV12-3 or TRBV12-4 to TRBJ2-1; D not resolved. This CDR3 has 13 residues. V dropped 7 bases and J dropped 7 bases, with 14 bases sitting between them. The CDR3 protein is CASIPPSGNEQFF. The CDR3 DNA follows: TGTGCCAGCATCCCACCCTCGGGTAATGAGCAGTTCTTC.

This sequence joins TRBV29-1 and TRBJ2-5; 8 nucleotides match TRBD1. The J segment lost 6 bases and the V segment lost 2 bases, leaving 2 bases of the junction unmatched. Germline values: CDR1 SQVTM, CDR2 ANQGSEA. The CDR3 sequence is 12 residues long. The CDR3 nucleotides read TGCAGCGTTGAATGGACAGGGAAGACCCAGTACTTC. This sequence encodes CSVEWTGKTQYF.

This clonotype was seen at least ten times. This chain joins TRBV29-1 and TRBJ2-5, with D perhaps matching TRBD2 (5 bases). This CDR3 has 11 residues. Trimming removed 5 bases from V and 4 bases from J, with 8 bases in between. Germline lookup yields CDR1 SQVTM and CDR2 ANQGSEA. For the CDR3, the DNA is TGCAGCGTTCGACGGGGAGAGACCCAGTACTTC. This translates into CSVRRGETQYF.